The following is a T cell receptor (beta chain) sequence with its context. Its antigen is unknown. Generated by immunoSEQ multiplex PCR, the TCRdb table keeps only in-frame clones and is missing some. Here the sample spans 50,000 to 75,000 clones, 90% to 95% being singletons. The ends lost 6 bases at V and 3 bases at J; junction bases unmatched: 11. This CDR3 has 14 residues. CDR1 is SQVTM and CDR2 is ANQGSEA in the germline V gene. This sample is part of a study of graft-versus-host responses after intestinal transplantation. Study as a whole: Transplant types were multivisceral, liver-intestinal, or isolated intestinal. General study results and limits: The marrow of recipients harbored GvH clones, and ileum or blood showed some of them first. With peak circulating GvH clone levels came an association with early post-transplant HvG declines.

This sample comprised unstimulated CD4+ T cells sorted from spleen or lymph node cells, obtained before transplant. The J gene is TRBJ2-7, the V gene TRBV29-1; TRBD1 matches 7 bases. This clonotype originated in a human donor who was the organ donor for an intestinal transplant. CDR3 residues: CSVSDRAINYEQYF. Here the CDR3 DNA reads TGCAGCGTCAGTGACAGGGCGATAAACTACGAGCAGTACTTC.